Listed below are T cell receptor beta chains from one sample, sequenced in a study of T-cell memory formation after mild COVID-19. TCRdb re-derived calls from the 5' RACE reads in MiXCR, one entry per CDR3 protein. Among around 410,000 distinct CDR3 sequences listed, 20% to 30% were seen once. Sequencing was carried out using PBMCs or a T cell subset sorted from them (not recorded which). These TCRs come from an adult woman who had mild COVID-19 (a few samples of this study predate the infection). Cell type and time point are not known. CDR3s leave out the opening cysteine and the closing phenylalanine or tryptophan. Part of the rows lack a size; the others show once, few, many or a class for expanded clones.

abundance: few; j_gene: TRBJ2-1; v_gene: TRBV19; CDR3aa: AIGLADYNEQF
abundance: many; j_gene: TRBJ1-1; v_gene: TRBV7-3; CDR3aa: ASSLEPMNTEAF
abundance: NA; j_gene: TRBJ2-3; v_gene: TRBV12-1; CDR3aa: ASSGCSGGQTDTQY
abundance: few; j_gene: TRBJ2-1; v_gene: TRBV4-3; CDR3aa: ASSLYRGNEQF
abundance: many; j_gene: TRBJ2-3; v_gene: TRBV6-6; CDR3aa: ASSYSDPADTQY
abundance: many; j_gene: TRBJ1-5; v_gene: TRBV19; CDR3aa: ASSIGGDYQPQH
abundance: NA; j_gene: TRBJ2-7; v_gene: TRBV4-1; CDR3aa: ASSQGQGGNYEQY
abundance: many; j_gene: TRBJ2-7; v_gene: TRBV5-4; CDR3aa: ASSLAGIGQGDEQY
abundance: NA; j_gene: TRBJ2-7; v_gene: TRBV5-1; CDR3aa: ASSLVGQGVEQY
abundance: many; j_gene: TRBJ2-1; v_gene: TRBV24-1; CDR3aa: ATSDETGGYNEQF
abundance: few; j_gene: TRBJ1-1; v_gene: TRBV30; CDR3aa: AWSVRWSMNTEAF
abundance: few; j_gene: TRBJ2-5; v_gene: TRBV7-9; CDR3aa: ASSSPASGTGGETQY
abundance: medium-sized; j_gene: TRBJ2-2; v_gene: TRBV15; CDR3aa: ATSRDQASPNTGELF
abundance: NA; j_gene: TRBJ2-1; v_gene: TRBV20-1; CDR3aa: SALGPGVGAMVEQF
abundance: NA; j_gene: TRBJ1-1; v_gene: TRBV12-3/TRBV12-4; CDR3aa: ASRPGQGARRTEAF
abundance: many; j_gene: TRBJ2-1; v_gene: TRBV4-2; CDR3aa: ASSQSGTSGSDEQF
abundance: NA; j_gene: TRBJ1-1; v_gene: TRBV5-1; CDR3aa: ASSSPGPEAF
abundance: few; j_gene: TRBJ2-7; v_gene: TRBV7-6; CDR3aa: ASSLASTFSYEQY
abundance: NA; j_gene: TRBJ2-7; v_gene: TRBV7-2; CDR3aa: ASSLVGGRTHEQY
abundance: few; j_gene: TRBJ2-7; v_gene: TRBV3-1; CDR3aa: ASSPRTQSYEQY
abundance: NA; j_gene: TRBJ2-2; v_gene: TRBV15; CDR3aa: ATSRDSGVTGELF
abundance: few; j_gene: TRBJ1-2; v_gene: TRBV7-2; CDR3aa: ASSLEPSYGYT
abundance: NA; j_gene: TRBJ2-4; v_gene: TRBV7-4; CDR3aa: ASSLRPCAGLAKNIQY
abundance: few; j_gene: TRBJ1-1; v_gene: TRBV7-9; CDR3aa: ASSLLGQGEAF
abundance: few; j_gene: TRBJ2-3; v_gene: TRBV12-3/TRBV12-4; CDR3aa: ASSEPGTGGADTQY
abundance: NA; j_gene: TRBJ2-1; v_gene: TRBV7-9; CDR3aa: ASRQDPSLRLPRTYNEQF
abundance: few; j_gene: TRBJ2-5; v_gene: TRBV18; CDR3aa: ASSPVALAGGQETQY
abundance: NA; j_gene: TRBJ2-7; v_gene: TRBV5-1; CDR3aa: ASSISRDSSYEQY
abundance: NA; j_gene: TRBJ2-7; v_gene: TRBV7-9; CDR3aa: ASSLGLAGVTSYEQY
abundance: few; j_gene: TRBJ2-6; v_gene: TRBV12-3/TRBV12-4; CDR3aa: ASSFREVGANVLT
abundance: many; j_gene: TRBJ2-3; v_gene: TRBV7-9; CDR3aa: ASSLGETGGRTDTQY
abundance: NA; j_gene: TRBJ2-5; v_gene: TRBV20-1; CDR3aa: SAVGARRNQETQY
abundance: NA; j_gene: TRBJ1-1; v_gene: TRBV5-1; CDR3aa: ASSLGSQKTEAF